This TCR beta chain was sequenced in a study of blood T cell repertoires in COVID-19. Study-wide background: Specimens from acute and convalescent COVID-19 originated in the United States, Italy and Spain. The analysed material was cDNA or gDNA that came from T cells, B-cell-depleted T cells, or PBMCs.

Authors' analysis steps: How many nucleated cells were present was estimated from reference gene primer amplification. Profiled with immunoSEQ multiplex PCR; TCRdb holds only in-frame clones, not every one. V, J and clone size are those of that table, while D and trimming were read from the DNA. The sample lists 100,000 to 150,000 clones; approximately 84% were seen once. Germline V gives CDR1 MNHEY, CDR2 SMNVEV (reference sequence). The CDR3 covers 15 residues. The junction had 14 bases not matched to a gene; V was cut back by 7 bases and J by 7 bases. The sequence came from an elderly woman with acute or convalescent COVID-19. This chain joins TRBV27 and TRBJ2-5, with 8 bases aligning to TRBD2. The sample consisted of peripheral blood. The chain's CDR3 is CASTSLERGRGTQYF. As DNA, the CDR3 is TGTGCCAGCACCTCGCTGGAGCGGGGGCGCGGGACCCAGTACTTC.